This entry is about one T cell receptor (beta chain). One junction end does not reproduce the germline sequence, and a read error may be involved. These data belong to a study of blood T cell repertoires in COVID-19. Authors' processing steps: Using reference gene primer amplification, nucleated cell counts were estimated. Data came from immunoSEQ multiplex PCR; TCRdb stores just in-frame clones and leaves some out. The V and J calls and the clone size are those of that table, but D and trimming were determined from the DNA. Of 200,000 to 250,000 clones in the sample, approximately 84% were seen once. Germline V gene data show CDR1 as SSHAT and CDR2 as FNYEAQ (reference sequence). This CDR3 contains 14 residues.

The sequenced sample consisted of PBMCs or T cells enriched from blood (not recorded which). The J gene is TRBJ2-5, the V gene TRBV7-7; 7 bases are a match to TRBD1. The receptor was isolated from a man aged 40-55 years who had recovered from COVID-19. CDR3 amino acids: CASSRTGEKETQYF. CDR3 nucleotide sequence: TGTGCTAGCAGCCGGACAGGAGAAAAAGAGACCCAGTACTTC.